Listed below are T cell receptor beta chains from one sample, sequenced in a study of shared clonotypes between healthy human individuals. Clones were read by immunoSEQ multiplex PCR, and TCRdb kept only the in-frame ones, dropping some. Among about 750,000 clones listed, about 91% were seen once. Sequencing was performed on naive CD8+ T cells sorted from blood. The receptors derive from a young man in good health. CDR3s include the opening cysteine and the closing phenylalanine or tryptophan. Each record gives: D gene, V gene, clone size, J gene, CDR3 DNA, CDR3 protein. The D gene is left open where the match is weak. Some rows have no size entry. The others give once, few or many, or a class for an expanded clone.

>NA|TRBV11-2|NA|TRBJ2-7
TGTGCCAGCAGCCTAGGGGTTTACGAGCAGTACTTC
CASSLGVYEQYF
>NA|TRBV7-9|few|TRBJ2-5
TGTGCCAGCAGCTTAGCGAAAAGGGGGGAAGAGACCCAGTACTTC
CASSLAKRGEETQYF
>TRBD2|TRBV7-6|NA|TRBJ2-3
TGTGCCAGCAGCTTGGGAGCGGGACCTACAGATACGCAGTATTTT
CASSLGAGPTDTQYF
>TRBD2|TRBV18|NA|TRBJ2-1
TGTGCCAGCTCACCACCGACCTCGGGAGGGCCCGAGCAGTTCTTC
CASSPPTSGGPEQFF
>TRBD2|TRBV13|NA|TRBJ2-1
TGTGCCGCAGCGGGGGGAGGGCCCGACAATGAGCAGTTCTTC
CAAAGGGPDNEQFF
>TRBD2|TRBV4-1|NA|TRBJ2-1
TGCGCCAGCAGCCCAACGACTAGCGTAAACAATGAGCAGTTCTTC
CASSPTTSVNNEQFF
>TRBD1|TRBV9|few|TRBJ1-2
TGTGCCAGCACAGGGGGACAGGGTTCTCCCTATGGCTACACCTTC
CASTGGQGSPYGYTF
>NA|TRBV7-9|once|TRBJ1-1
TGTGCCAGCAGCTTGAAGGAGGGGTGGACTGAAGCTTTCTTT
CASSLKEGWTEAFF
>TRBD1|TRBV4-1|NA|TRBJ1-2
TGCGCCAGCAGCCCATCGACAGGGGGTTTTTTATTCGTTGGCTACACCTTC
CASSPSTGGFLFVGYTF
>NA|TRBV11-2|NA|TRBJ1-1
TGTGCCAGCAGCTCAGCGCGGGGTGAGGGGATGAACACTGAAGCTTTCTTT
CASSSARGEGMNTEAFF
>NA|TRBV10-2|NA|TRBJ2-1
TGCGCCAGCACTCCCGGAGGGGAGCAGTTCTTC
CASTPGGEQFF
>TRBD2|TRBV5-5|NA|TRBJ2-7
TGTGCCAGCAGCTCGGGACTAGCGGGAGGGGTCTACGAGCAGTACTTC
CASSSGLAGGVYEQYF
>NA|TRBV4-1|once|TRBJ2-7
TGCGCCAGCAGCCATCAACAGGTCCCTGACGAGCAGTACTTC
CASSHQQVPDEQYF
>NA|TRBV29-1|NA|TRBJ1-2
TGCAGCGTTGCAGCCCCGACGGATAATCCTTATGGCTACACCTTC
CSVAAPTDNPYGYTF
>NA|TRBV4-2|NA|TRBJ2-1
TGTGCCAGCAGCCAAGGGCCTAGCAAAAACTCCTACAATGAGCAGTTCTTC
CASSQGPSKNSYNEQFF
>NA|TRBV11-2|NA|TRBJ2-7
TGTGCCAGCACCCACGACCACGGACAGCGTCCCTACGAGCAGTACTTC
CASTHDHGQRPYEQYF
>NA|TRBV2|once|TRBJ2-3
TGTGCCAGCAGTGTTCCGTCGGGATTGAATGTGGCCTCCCAGTATTTT
CASSVPSGLNVASQYF
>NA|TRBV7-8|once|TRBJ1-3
TGTGCCAGCAGCTTATTTGGCGCAGTCGGAGTGAACACCATATATTTT
CASSLFGAVGVNTIYF
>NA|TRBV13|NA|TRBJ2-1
TGTGCCAGCAGCTTAATGGCCCGATATGAGCAGTTCTTC
CASSLMARYEQFF
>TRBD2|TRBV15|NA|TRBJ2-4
TGTGCCACCAGCAGTGCCCCGGGGGGACTCAAAAACATTCAGTACTTC
CATSSAPGGLKNIQYF
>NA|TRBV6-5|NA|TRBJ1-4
TGTGCCAGCAGTTACACGCAGGGAGAGGGGCCTGAAAAACTGTTTTTT
CASSYTQGEGPEKLFF
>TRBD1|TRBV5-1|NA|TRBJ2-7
TGCGCCAGCAGCTTGGGAGGGACAGCTTACGAGCAGTACTTC
CASSLGGTAYEQYF
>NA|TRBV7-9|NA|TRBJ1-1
TGTGCCAGCAGCATGAAGACAGGATTGACTGAAGCTTTCTTT
CASSMKTGLTEAFF
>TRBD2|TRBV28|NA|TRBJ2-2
TGTGCCAGCAGTTTTCAGGGACTAACCGGGGAGCTGTTTTTT
CASSFQGLTGELFF
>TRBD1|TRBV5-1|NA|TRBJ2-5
TGCGCCAGCAGCTGGGCTGGGACAGAGTACGACCAAGAGACCCAGTACTTC
CASSWAGTEYDQETQYF
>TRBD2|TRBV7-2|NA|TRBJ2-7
TGTGCCAGCAGCTTTAGTTCCAGACTAGCGGTATACGAGCAGTACTTC
CASSFSSRLAVYEQYF
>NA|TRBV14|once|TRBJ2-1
TGTGCCAGCAGCCCCGAAGGCGGGACTTATAGGAGCAATGAGCAGTTCTTC
CASSPEGGTYRSNEQFF
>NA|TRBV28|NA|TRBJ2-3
TGTGCCAGCAGTTTTGGAGGTTTCGCAGATACGCAGTATTTT
CASSFGGFADTQYF
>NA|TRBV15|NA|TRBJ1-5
TGTGCCACCAGCAGACTCCCGGGCGGGAATCAGCCCCAGCATTTT
CATSRLPGGNQPQHF
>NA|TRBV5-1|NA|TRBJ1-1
TGCGCCAGCAGCTTGGAGGCAGGGGCCACCTTTAACACTGAAGCTTTCTTT
CASSLEAGATFNTEAFF
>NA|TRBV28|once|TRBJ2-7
TGTGCCAGCAGTTTCCGGCTAGCTGACGAGCAGTACTTC
CASSFRLADEQYF
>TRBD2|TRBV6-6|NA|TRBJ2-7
TGTGCCAGCAGTTTCCTAGCGGGAGTTTACGAGCAGTACTTC
CASSFLAGVYEQYF
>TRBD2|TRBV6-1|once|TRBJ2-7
TGTGCCAGCAGTGGACTAGCGGGACCCTACGAGCAGTACTTC
CASSGLAGPYEQYF
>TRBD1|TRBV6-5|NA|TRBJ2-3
TGTGCCAGCAGTTACTCCACAGGGGTTGATACGCAGTATTTT
CASSYSTGVDTQYF
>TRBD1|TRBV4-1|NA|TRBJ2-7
TGCGCCAGCAGCCAAGATCCAGGACAGGCCTACGAGCAGTACTTC
CASSQDPGQAYEQYF
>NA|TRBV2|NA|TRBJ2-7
TGTGCCAGCGGCCGGCCCGAGCAGTACTTC
CASGRPEQYF
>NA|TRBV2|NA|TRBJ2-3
TGTGCCAGCAGCGCCGACCCGCTTCGAGGGGAGACAGATACGCAGTATTTT
CASSADPLRGETDTQYF
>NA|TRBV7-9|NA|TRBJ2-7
TGTGCCAGCAGCTTAACACGCGCCGGCTACGAGCAGTACTTC
CASSLTRAGYEQYF